This TCR beta chain was identified during a study of control samples from healthy donors and cancer patients. The CDR3 runs to 16 residues. Trimming took 2 bases from V and 2 from J; bases not matched to a gene: 7. The germline CDR1 and CDR2 sequences are SGHTA and FQGNSA. Here immunoSEQ multiplex PCR was the method, and the copy in TCRdb shows in-frame clones only, minus some. The table lists some 76,000 clones, around 92% of them singletons. The sample was PBMCs. This chain connects TRBV7-2 to TRBJ2-5, with TRBD1 matching 8 bases. This clonotype was obtained from a man aged 60 to 69 with lung cancer. The CDR3 DNA reads TGTGCCAGCAGCTTAAACAGCAGGGGGCATCAAGAGACCCAGTACTTC. This encodes CASSLNSRGHQETQYF. The full variable domain, with the rest looked up from reference TRBV7-2 and TRBJ2-5, is GAGVSQSPSNKVTEKGKDVELRCDPISGHTALYWYRQSLGQGLEFLIYFQGNSAPDKSGLPSDRFSAERTGGSVSTLTIQRTQQEDSAVYLCASSLNSRGHQETQYFGPGTRLLVL.